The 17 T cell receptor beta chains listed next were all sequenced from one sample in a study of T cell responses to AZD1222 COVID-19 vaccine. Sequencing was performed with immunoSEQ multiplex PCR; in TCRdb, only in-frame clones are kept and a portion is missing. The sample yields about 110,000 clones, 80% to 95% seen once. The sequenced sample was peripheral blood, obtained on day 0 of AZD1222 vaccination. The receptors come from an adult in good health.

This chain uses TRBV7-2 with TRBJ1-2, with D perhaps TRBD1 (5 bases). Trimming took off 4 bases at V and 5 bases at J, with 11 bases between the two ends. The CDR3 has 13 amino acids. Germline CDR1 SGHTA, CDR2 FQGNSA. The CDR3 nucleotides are TGTGCCAGCAGCTCCGACAGTGTGTATGGCTACACCTTC. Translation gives CASSSDSVYGYTF. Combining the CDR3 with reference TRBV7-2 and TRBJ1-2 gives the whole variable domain GAGVSQSPSNKVTEKGKDVELRCDPISGHTALYWYRQSLGQGLEFLIYFQGNSAPDKSGLPSDRFSAERTGGSVSTLTIQRTQQEDSAVYLCASSSDSVYGYTFGSGTRLTVV.

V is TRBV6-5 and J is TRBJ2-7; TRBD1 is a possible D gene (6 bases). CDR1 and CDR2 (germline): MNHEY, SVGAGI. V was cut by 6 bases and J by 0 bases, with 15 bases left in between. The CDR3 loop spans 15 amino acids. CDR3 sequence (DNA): TGTGCCAGCAGCCATGACAGGCCCAACTCCTACGAGCAGTACTTC. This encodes CASSHDRPNSYEQYF.

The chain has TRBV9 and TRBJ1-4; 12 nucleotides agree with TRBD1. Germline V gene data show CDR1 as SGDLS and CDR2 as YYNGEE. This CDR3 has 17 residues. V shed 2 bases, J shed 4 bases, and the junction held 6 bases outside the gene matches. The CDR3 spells CASSVGTGGGNNEKLFF. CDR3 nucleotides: TGTGCCAGCAGCGTGGGGACAGGGGGCGGTAATAATGAAAAACTGTTTTTT.

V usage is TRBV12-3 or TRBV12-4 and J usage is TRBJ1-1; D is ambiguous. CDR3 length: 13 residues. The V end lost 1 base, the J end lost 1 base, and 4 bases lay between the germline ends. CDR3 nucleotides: TGTGCCAGCAGTTTAGAAGGGAACACTGAAGCTTTCTTT. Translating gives CASSLEGNTEAFF.

This chain's CDR3 is CASSSTGTENTEAFF. The DNA for the CDR3 is TGTGCCAGCAGCTCTACCGGGACAGAGAACACTGAAGCTTTCTTT. The chain has TRBV7-2 and TRBJ1-1; 7 positions agree with TRBD1. Trimming cost V 4 bases and J 1 base; bases outside gene matches: 6. CDR1 SGHTA and CDR2 FQGNSA come from the germline V gene. The CDR3 covers 15 residues.

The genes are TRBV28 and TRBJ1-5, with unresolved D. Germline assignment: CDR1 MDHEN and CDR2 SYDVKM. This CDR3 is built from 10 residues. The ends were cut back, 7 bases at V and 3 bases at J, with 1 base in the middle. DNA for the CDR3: TGTGCCAGCAACAATCAGCCCCAGCATTTT. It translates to CASNNQPQHF. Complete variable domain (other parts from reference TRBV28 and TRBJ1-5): DVKVTQSSRYLVKRTGEKVFLECVQDMDHENMFWYRQDPGLGLRLIYFSYDVKMKEKGDIPEGYSVSREKKERFSLILESASTNQTSMYLCASNNQPQHFGDGTRLSIL.

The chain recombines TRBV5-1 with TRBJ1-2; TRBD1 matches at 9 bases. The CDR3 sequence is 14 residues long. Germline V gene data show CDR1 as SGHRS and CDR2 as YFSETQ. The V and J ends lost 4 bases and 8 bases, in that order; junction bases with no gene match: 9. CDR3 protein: CASSRADRGFGYTF. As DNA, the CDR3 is TGCGCCAGCAGCAGAGCCGACAGGGGGTTCGGCTACACCTTC.

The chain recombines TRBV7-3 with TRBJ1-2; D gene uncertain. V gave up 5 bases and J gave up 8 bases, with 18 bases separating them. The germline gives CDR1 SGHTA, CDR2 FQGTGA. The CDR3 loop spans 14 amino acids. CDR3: CASSPVGRGLGYTF. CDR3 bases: TGTGCCAGCAGCCCTGTCGGACGGGGATTGGGCTACACCTTC. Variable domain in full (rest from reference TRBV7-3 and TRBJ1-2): GAGVSQTPSNKVTEKGKYVELRCDPISGHTALYWYRQSLGQGPEFLIYFQGTGAADDSGLPNDRFFAVRPEGSVSTLKIQRTERGDSAVYLCASSPVGRGLGYTFGSGTRLTVV.

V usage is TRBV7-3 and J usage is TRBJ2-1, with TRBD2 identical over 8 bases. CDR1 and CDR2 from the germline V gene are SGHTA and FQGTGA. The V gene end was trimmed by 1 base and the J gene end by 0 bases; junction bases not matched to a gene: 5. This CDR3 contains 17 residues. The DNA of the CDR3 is TGTGCCAGCAGCTTAATGGTAGCGGGGAGCTCCTACAATGAGCAGTTCTTC. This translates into CASSLMVAGSSYNEQFF.

The CDR3 region is CASSLARQGGNGYTF. CDR3 nucleotides: TGTGCCAGCAGCTTAGCCCGACAGGGAGGGAATGGCTACACCTTC. V usage is TRBV7-2 and J usage is TRBJ1-2, with 7 bases fitting TRBD1. Losses at the gene ends were 0 bases for V and 6 bases for J; bases not matched to a gene: 7. Germline CDR1 SGHTA, CDR2 FQGNSA. This CDR3 comprises 15 residues.

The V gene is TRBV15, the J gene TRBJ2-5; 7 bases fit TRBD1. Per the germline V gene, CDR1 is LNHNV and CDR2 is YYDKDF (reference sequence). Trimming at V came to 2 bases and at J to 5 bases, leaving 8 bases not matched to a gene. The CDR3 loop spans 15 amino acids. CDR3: CATSRSDRAWETQYF. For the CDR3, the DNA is TGTGCCACCAGCAGATCCGACAGGGCATGGGAGACCCAGTACTTC.

CDR3 sequence reads: CASSWGTGGEDTQYF. CDR3 in DNA: TGTGCCAGCTCATGGGGGACAGGGGGCGAAGATACGCAGTATTTT. The rearrangement links TRBV18 to TRBJ2-3; 12 nucleotides align to TRBD1. V trimming: 5 bases; J trimming: 5 bases; junction bases outside the gene matches: 5. This CDR3 spans 15 amino acids. Germline V gene lookup returns CDR1 KGHSH and CDR2 LQKENI.

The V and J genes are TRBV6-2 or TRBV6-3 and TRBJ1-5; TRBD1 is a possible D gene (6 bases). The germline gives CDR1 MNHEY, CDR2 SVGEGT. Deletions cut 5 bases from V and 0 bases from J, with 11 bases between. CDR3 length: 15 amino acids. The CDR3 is CASSTGFGSNQPQHF. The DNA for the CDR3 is TGTGCCAGCAGTACAGGGTTCGGTAGCAATCAGCCCCAGCATTTT.

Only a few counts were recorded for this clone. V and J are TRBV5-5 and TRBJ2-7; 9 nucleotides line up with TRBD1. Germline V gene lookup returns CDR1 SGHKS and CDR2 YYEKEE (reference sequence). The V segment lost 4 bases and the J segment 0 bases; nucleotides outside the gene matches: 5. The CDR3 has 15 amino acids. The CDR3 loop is CASSPGTGSSYEQYF. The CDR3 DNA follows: TGTGCCAGCAGCCCCGGGACAGGGAGCTCCTACGAGCAGTACTTC.

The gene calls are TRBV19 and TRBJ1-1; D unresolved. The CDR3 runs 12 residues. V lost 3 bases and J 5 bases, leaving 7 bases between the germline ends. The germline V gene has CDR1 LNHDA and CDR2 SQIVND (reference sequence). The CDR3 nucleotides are TGTGCCAGTAGTATGAAAAGGACTGAAGCTTTCTTT. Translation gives CASSMKRTEAFF.

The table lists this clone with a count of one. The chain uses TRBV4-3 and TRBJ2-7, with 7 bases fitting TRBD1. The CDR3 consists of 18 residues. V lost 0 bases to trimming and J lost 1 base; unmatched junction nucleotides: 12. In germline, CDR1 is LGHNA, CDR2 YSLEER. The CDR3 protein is CASSQEKNRGDLSYEQYF. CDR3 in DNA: TGCGCCAGCAGCCAAGAGAAAAACAGGGGCGATCTTTCCTACGAGCAGTACTTC.

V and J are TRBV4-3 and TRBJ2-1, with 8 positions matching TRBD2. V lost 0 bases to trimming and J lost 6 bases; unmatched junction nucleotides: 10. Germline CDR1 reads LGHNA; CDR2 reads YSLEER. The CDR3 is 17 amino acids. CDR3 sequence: CASSQDYSDGGGNEQFF. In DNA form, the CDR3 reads TGCGCCAGCAGCCAAGATTATAGTGACGGGGGGGGCAATGAGCAGTTCTTC.